The following is a TCR beta chain sequence with its context. What it binds is unknown. This entry belongs to a study of cytomegalovirus exposure and HLA in healthy donors. The V gene lost 0 bases and the J gene lost 4 bases, with 9 bases spanning the gap. CDR1 is SGHVS and CDR2 is FQNEAQ in the germline V gene. CDR3 length equals 14 residues. PCR was performed using 60 Vbeta and 13 Jbeta primers. Sequenced by immunoSEQ multiplex PCR; TCRdb stores in-frame clones only, minus some. Of some 160,000 clones listed, over 75% were seen once; the top ten hold about 2.2%. Study-wide findings and caveats: Donors belonging to an Asian-associated ancestry cluster reportedly showed fewer N-insertions in productive TCRs than the roughly 700-donor mean, according to what a later analysis found. Immune exposure information available was restricted to CMV serostatus.

The clonotype was recovered from a male donor in good health and CMV-seronegative. Sequenced material: PBMCs. The chain has TRBV7-8 and TRBJ1-2; weak D call: TRBD1 (5 bases). CDR3: CASSLAREGYGYTF. DNA of the CDR3: TGTGCCAGCAGCTTAGCCAGGGAGGGCTATGGCTACACCTTC.